This is a list of T cell receptor beta chains from one sample in a study of cytomegalovirus exposure and HLA in healthy donors. The method was immunoSEQ multiplex PCR; TCRdb's version includes in-frame clones alone and lacks a portion of them. Among about 69,000 clones listed, approximately 80% were seen once. The specimen was PBMCs. All receptors come from a man between 18 and 29 years old in good health and CMV-seronegative. Each CDR3 is given with its conserved first and last residue. Each record gives: D gene, clone size, J gene, V gene, CDR3 DNA, CDR3 protein. A D gene is named only where the DNA matches it firmly. Clone size is given for some rows only: seen once, a few or many times, or a class if the clone is expanded.

d_gene: -; abundance: -; j_gene: TRBJ2-2; v_gene: TRBV5-1; CDR3nt: TGCGCCAGCAGCTCATCAGGGTCTTACCCCAGTGCCGGGGAGCTGTTTTTT; CDR3aa: CASSSSGSYPSAGELFF
d_gene: TRBD1; abundance: -; j_gene: TRBJ1-6; v_gene: TRBV30; CDR3nt: TGTGCCTGGAGCTTACAGGGGGCGAGTGGTTCACCCCTCCACTTT; CDR3aa: CAWSLQGASGSPLHF
d_gene: -; abundance: -; j_gene: TRBJ2-7; v_gene: TRBV27; CDR3nt: TGTGCCAGCAGCCCTCTCGCGAGGAGCTCCTACGAGCAGTACTTC; CDR3aa: CASSPLARSSYEQYF
d_gene: TRBD1; abundance: -; j_gene: TRBJ2-5; v_gene: TRBV5-5; CDR3nt: TGTGCCAGCAGCTTGGTTGGACAGGGGATTTCGGAAGAGACCCAGTACTTC; CDR3aa: CASSLVGQGISEETQYF
d_gene: -; abundance: -; j_gene: TRBJ1-5; v_gene: TRBV6-1; CDR3nt: TGTGCCAGCAGTGGGAGTAGCAATCAGCCCCAGCATTTT; CDR3aa: CASSGSSNQPQHF
d_gene: TRBD1; abundance: -; j_gene: TRBJ1-1; v_gene: TRBV10-3; CDR3nt: TGTGCCATCAGTGAGCCCGGGACAGCGAACACTGAAGCTTTCTTT; CDR3aa: CAISEPGTANTEAFF
d_gene: -; abundance: medium-sized; j_gene: TRBJ1-1; v_gene: TRBV2; CDR3nt: TGTGCCAGCGACCGAGGGAGGGATGTGAACACTGAAGCTTTCTTT; CDR3aa: CASDRGRDVNTEAFF
d_gene: TRBD1; abundance: few; j_gene: TRBJ2-7; v_gene: TRBV19; CDR3nt: TGTGCCAGTAGTATATACTCCCGGGACAGGGGTGGCGAGCAGTACTTC; CDR3aa: CASSIYSRDRGGEQYF
d_gene: TRBD2; abundance: -; j_gene: TRBJ2-7; v_gene: TRBV18; CDR3nt: TGTGCCAGCTCACCCCTGGGGAGGGACGGAGAGCAGTACTTC; CDR3aa: CASSPLGRDGEQYF
d_gene: -; abundance: -; j_gene: TRBJ2-5; v_gene: TRBV9; CDR3nt: TGTGCCAGCAGCGTAGTATCACGGGGGGAGACCCAGTACTTC; CDR3aa: CASSVVSRGETQYF
d_gene: TRBD1; abundance: -; j_gene: TRBJ1-1; v_gene: TRBV11-1; CDR3nt: TGTGCCAGCAGCTCCGGACAGGGGAGCACTGAAGCTTTCTTT; CDR3aa: CASSSGQGSTEAFF
d_gene: -; abundance: few; j_gene: TRBJ1-5; v_gene: TRBV7-8; CDR3nt: TGTGCCAGCAGCCAACAGGGAGCAAATCAGCCCCAGCATTTT; CDR3aa: CASSQQGANQPQHF
d_gene: TRBD1; abundance: -; j_gene: TRBJ1-2; v_gene: TRBV7-9; CDR3nt: TGTGCCAGCAGCCCCGGACAGGGCCTCCACAATGGCTACACCTTC; CDR3aa: CASSPGQGLHNGYTF
d_gene: -; abundance: few; j_gene: TRBJ2-1; v_gene: TRBV9; CDR3nt: TGTGCCAGCAGCGTAGATATTAGCGGCAATGAGCAGTTCTTC; CDR3aa: CASSVDISGNEQFF
d_gene: -; abundance: -; j_gene: TRBJ2-1; v_gene: TRBV29-1; CDR3nt: TGCAGCGTCGTGACAGACGGCAATGAGCAGTTCTTC; CDR3aa: CSVVTDGNEQFF
d_gene: TRBD2; abundance: -; j_gene: TRBJ2-5; v_gene: TRBV7-8; CDR3nt: TGTGCCAGCAGCTCCCTTATCCCGGGGGGACAAGAGACCCAGTACTTC; CDR3aa: CASSSLIPGGQETQYF
d_gene: TRBD2; abundance: -; j_gene: TRBJ2-7; v_gene: TRBV9; CDR3nt: TGTGCCAGCAGCGTTGGGACTAGCGGGGGATACGAGCAGTACTTC; CDR3aa: CASSVGTSGGYEQYF
d_gene: -; abundance: -; j_gene: TRBJ1-1; v_gene: TRBV5-5; CDR3nt: TGTGCCAGCAGCCCAGGGAACACTGAAGCTTTCTTT; CDR3aa: CASSPGNTEAFF
d_gene: TRBD1; abundance: -; j_gene: TRBJ1-1; v_gene: TRBV2; CDR3nt: TGTGCCAGCAGTGGAAGCCGGACAGGGATGAACACTGAAGCTTTCTTT; CDR3aa: CASSGSRTGMNTEAFF
d_gene: -; abundance: -; j_gene: TRBJ2-5; v_gene: TRBV19; CDR3nt: TGTGCCAGTAGTAGGCCCCCCCAAGAGACCCAGTACTTC; CDR3aa: CASSRPPQETQYF
d_gene: -; abundance: -; j_gene: TRBJ2-5; v_gene: TRBV5-4; CDR3nt: TGTGCCAGCAGCTTCCCCACTAGCCCCGAGACCCAGTACTTC; CDR3aa: CASSFPTSPETQYF
d_gene: TRBD1; abundance: -; j_gene: TRBJ1-3; v_gene: TRBV7-9; CDR3nt: TGTGCCAGCAGCTTTCATACCGGGACAGGGGTTGGAAACACCATATATTTT; CDR3aa: CASSFHTGTGVGNTIYF
d_gene: -; abundance: few; j_gene: TRBJ2-1; v_gene: TRBV6-5; CDR3nt: TGTGCCAGCAGTTATGGGACTTTCTCCTACAATGAGCAGTTCTTC; CDR3aa: CASSYGTFSYNEQFF
d_gene: TRBD1; abundance: -; j_gene: TRBJ1-5; v_gene: TRBV6-1; CDR3nt: TGTGCCACCGACCCTGGACAGGCCGCTTTAGGTCCCCAGCATTTT; CDR3aa: CATDPGQAALGPQHF
d_gene: TRBD2; abundance: -; j_gene: TRBJ2-3; v_gene: TRBV4-3; CDR3nt: TGCGCCAGCAGCCAAGTGACTAGCGGGGGTGCAGATACGCAGTATTTT; CDR3aa: CASSQVTSGGADTQYF
d_gene: -; abundance: -; j_gene: TRBJ2-2; v_gene: TRBV7-9; CDR3nt: TGTGCCAGCAGCTTAGTTGCGGGGACGGGGGAGCTGTTTTTT; CDR3aa: CASSLVAGTGELFF
d_gene: -; abundance: few; j_gene: TRBJ1-1; v_gene: TRBV5-6; CDR3nt: TGTGCCAGCAGCTTGGTGACCAGGGGTGGTGAAGCTTTCTTT; CDR3aa: CASSLVTRGGEAFF
d_gene: TRBD2; abundance: few; j_gene: TRBJ2-3; v_gene: TRBV7-2; CDR3nt: TGTGCCAGCAGCCCCAGACTAGCGGCCACAGATACGCAGTATTTT; CDR3aa: CASSPRLAATDTQYF
d_gene: -; abundance: -; j_gene: TRBJ2-7; v_gene: TRBV5-1; CDR3nt: TGCGCCAGCAGTAAGGGAGGCAGAAGCTCCTACGAGCAGTACTTC; CDR3aa: CASSKGGRSSYEQYF
d_gene: TRBD2; abundance: -; j_gene: TRBJ2-2; v_gene: TRBV6-6; CDR3nt: TGTGCCAGCAGTCCTACTAGCGGGGGACCCGGGGAGCTGTTTTTT; CDR3aa: CASSPTSGGPGELFF
d_gene: -; abundance: -; j_gene: TRBJ1-6; v_gene: TRBV6-1; CDR3nt: TGTGCCAGCAGTGAAGTGTCGGTAAATTCACCCCTCCACTTT; CDR3aa: CASSEVSVNSPLHF
d_gene: -; abundance: -; j_gene: TRBJ2-2; v_gene: TRBV5-4; CDR3nt: TGTGCCAGCAGCTTAGGACCGACGGGGGCCGGGGAGCTGTTTTTT; CDR3aa: CASSLGPTGAGELFF
d_gene: TRBD2; abundance: -; j_gene: TRBJ2-1; v_gene: TRBV6-5; CDR3nt: TGTGCCAGCAGTTTGACTAGCGGGGGAAAGTACAATGAGCAGTTCTTC; CDR3aa: CASSLTSGGKYNEQFF
d_gene: TRBD1; abundance: -; j_gene: TRBJ1-2; v_gene: TRBV19; CDR3nt: TGTGCCAGTAGTGTACAGGGGGAGTCTAACTATGGCTACACCTTC; CDR3aa: CASSVQGESNYGYTF